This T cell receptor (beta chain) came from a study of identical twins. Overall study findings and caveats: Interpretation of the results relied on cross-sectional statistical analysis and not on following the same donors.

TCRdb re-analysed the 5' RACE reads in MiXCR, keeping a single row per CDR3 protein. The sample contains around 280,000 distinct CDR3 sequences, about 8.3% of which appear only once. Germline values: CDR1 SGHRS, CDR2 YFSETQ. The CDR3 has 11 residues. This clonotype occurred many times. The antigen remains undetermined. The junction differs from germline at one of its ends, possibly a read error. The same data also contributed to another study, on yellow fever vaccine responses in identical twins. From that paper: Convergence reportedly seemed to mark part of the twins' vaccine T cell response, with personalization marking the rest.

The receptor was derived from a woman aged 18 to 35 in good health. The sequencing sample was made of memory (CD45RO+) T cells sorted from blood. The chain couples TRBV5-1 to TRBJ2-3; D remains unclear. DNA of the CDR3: TGTGCCAGCAGCTTAGGGGATACGCAGTATTTT. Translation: CASSLGDTQYF.